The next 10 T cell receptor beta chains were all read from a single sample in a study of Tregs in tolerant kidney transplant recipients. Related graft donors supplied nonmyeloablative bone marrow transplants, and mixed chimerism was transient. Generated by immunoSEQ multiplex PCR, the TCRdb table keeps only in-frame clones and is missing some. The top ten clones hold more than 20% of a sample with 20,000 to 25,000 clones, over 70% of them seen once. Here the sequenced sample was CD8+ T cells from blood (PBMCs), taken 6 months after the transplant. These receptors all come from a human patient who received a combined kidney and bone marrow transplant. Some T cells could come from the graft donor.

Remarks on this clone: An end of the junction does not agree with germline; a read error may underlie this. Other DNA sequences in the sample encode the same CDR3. DNA for the CDR3: TGTGCCAGCAGCTTTGAAGGGGACTATAATTCCCCCCTCCACTTT. This encodes CASSFEGDYNSPLHF. V usage is TRBV11-2 and J usage is TRBJ1-6, with a weak D call TRBD1 (5 bases). This CDR3 region has 15 residues. Germline V gene sequence: CDR1 SGHAT, CDR2 FQNNGV.

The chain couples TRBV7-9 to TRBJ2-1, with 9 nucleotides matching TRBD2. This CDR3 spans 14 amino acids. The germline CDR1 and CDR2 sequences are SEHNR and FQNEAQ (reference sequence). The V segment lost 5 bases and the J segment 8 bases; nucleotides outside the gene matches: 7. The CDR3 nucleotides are TGTGCCAGCAGCCCCGGGACTAGCTATGATGAGCAGTTCTTC. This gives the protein CASSPGTSYDEQFF.

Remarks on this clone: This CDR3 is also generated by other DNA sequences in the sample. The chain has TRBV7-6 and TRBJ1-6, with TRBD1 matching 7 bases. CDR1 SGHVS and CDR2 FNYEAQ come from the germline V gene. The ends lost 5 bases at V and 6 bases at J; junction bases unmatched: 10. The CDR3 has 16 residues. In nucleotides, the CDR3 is TGTGCCAGCAGCCACGGACAGGAAACGGGTAATTCACCCCTCCACTTT. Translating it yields CASSHGQETGNSPLHF.

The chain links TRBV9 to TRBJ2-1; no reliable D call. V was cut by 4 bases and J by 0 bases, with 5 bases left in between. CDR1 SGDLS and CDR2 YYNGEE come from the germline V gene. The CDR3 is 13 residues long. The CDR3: CASSLSSYNEQFF. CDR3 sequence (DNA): TGTGCCAGCAGCCTAAGCTCCTACAATGAGCAGTTCTTC.

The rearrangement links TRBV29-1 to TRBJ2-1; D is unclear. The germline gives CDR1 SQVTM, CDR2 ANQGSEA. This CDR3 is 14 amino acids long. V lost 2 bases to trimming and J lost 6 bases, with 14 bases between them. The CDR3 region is CSVESAIRLNEQFF. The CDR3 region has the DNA TGCAGCGTTGAATCCGCCATTCGACTCAATGAGCAGTTCTTC.

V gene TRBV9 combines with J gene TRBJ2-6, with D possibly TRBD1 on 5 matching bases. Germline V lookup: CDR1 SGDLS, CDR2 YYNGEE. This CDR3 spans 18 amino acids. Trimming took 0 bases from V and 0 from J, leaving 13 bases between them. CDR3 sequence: CASSVVWGSPSGANVLTF. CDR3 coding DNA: TGTGCCAGCAGCGTAGTTTGGGGCTCCCCCTCTGGGGCCAACGTCCTGACTTTC.

The CDR3 DNA reads as TGTGCCAGCAATCCCATAGCGGGGGTCCCGGAGACCCAGTACTTC. Amino acid sequence: CASNPIAGVPETQYF. The rearrangement links TRBV27 to TRBJ2-5; 9 nucleotides line up with TRBD2. V lost 7 bases, J lost 5 bases, and 11 bases stayed unmatched. Per germline, CDR1 MNHEY and CDR2 SMNVEV (reference sequence). This CDR3 comprises 15 residues.

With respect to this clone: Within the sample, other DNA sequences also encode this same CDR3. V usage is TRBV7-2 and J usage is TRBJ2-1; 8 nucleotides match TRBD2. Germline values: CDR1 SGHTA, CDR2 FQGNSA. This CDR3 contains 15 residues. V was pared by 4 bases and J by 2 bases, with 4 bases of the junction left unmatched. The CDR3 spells CASSSTSGPYNEQFF. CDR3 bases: TGTGCCAGCAGCTCTACTAGCGGACCCTACAATGAGCAGTTCTTC.

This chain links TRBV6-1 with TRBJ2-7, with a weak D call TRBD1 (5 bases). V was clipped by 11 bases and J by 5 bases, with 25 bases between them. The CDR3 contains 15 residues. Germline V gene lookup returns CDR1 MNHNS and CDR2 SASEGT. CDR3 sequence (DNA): TGTGCCGCCAGGGTCGGGCAGGGCGACCTGGACGAGCAGTACTTC. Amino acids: CAARVGQGDLDEQYF.

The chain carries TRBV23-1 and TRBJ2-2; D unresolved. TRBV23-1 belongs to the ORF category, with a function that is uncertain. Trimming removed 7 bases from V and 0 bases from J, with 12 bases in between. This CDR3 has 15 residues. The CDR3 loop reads CASKAALANTGELFF. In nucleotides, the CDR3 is TGCGCCAGCAAGGCGGCCCTAGCGAACACCGGGGAGCTGTTTTTT.